These 25 T cell receptor beta chains were all obtained from the same sample, sequenced in a study of low-dose radiotherapy and immunotherapy resistance in tumors. Time point of the sample: after trial treatment. Documented treatment: LDRT plus nivolumab, ipilimumab, low-dose cyclophosphamide and aspirin (RACIN trial). Alpha and beta chains were covered, as first-strand cDNA relied on TRAV- and TRBV-specific primers. Both a constant-region primer and a V-primer adapter served to amplify TCRs across around 20 PCR cycles. TCRdb reanalysed the reads using MiXCR and keeps one entry per CDR3 protein. The repertoire holds about 91,000 distinct CDR3 sequences, with around a fifth as singletons. Sequencing used PBMCs, obtained after low-dose radiotherapy plus immunotherapy. All receptors derive from a female donor with ovarian cancer.

Ten or more counts support this clonotype. At one of its ends the junction is not consistent with the germline gene, which may arise from a read error. CDR3 sequence: CASRQEKGNYGYTF. The CDR3 DNA reads TGTGCCAGCAGACAAGAAAAGGGCAACTATGGCTACACCTTC. This rearrangement joins TRBV3-1 to TRBJ1-2, with D unresolved. The germline V gene encodes CDR1 LGHDT and CDR2 YNNKEL (reference sequence). CDR3 length: 14 residues. Together with reference TRBV3-1 and TRBJ1-2, the CDR3 gives the full variable domain: DTAVSQTPKYLVTQMGNDKSIKCEQNLGHDTMYWYKQDSKKFLKIMFSYNNKELIINETVPNRFSPKSPDKAHLNLHINSLELGDSAVYFCASRQEKGNYGYTFGSGTRLTVV.

As to this clonotype: A single base is all that separates this from a far larger clone, so a read error is likely. This chain connects TRBV6-6 to TRBJ2-7; TRBD2 matches 14 bases. V gave up 0 bases and J gave up 7 bases; unmatched junction bases: 14. Germline V CDR1 and CDR2: MNHNY, SVGAGI (reference sequence). The CDR3 loop spans 19 amino acids. CDR3 in amino acids: CASSYSGTSGRSAWNEQYF. Written as DNA, the CDR3 is TGTGCCAGCAGTTACTCGGGGACTAGCGGGAGATCAGCCTGGAATGAGCAGTACTTC.

This clonotype was seen repeatedly, ten times or more. This chain links TRBV20-1 with TRBJ2-7; TRBD2 is a possible D gene (6 bases). The ends were cut back, 3 bases at V and 0 bases at J, with 15 bases in the middle. The CDR3 totals 15 residues. CDR1 is DFQATT, CDR2 SNEGSKA, per germline (reference sequence). The DNA of the CDR3 is TGCAGTGCTAGCGCGGGACTCCATGTCTCCTACGAGCAGTACTTC. As protein: CSASAGLHVSYEQYF.

This clonotype was seen at least ten times. This chain uses TRBV4-3 with TRBJ2-7; 7 bases agree with TRBD2. Unmatched junction bases numbered 5, after V lost 1 base and J lost 2 bases. The CDR3 runs to 15 residues. Germline loops: CDR1 LGHNA, CDR2 YSLEER. The CDR3 spells CASSQGGGIAYEQYF. CDR3 DNA sequence: TGCGCCAGCAGCCAAGGGGGGGGGATAGCCTACGAGCAGTACTTC.

At least ten counts were recorded for this clonotype. The V call is TRBV7-9, the J call TRBJ2-7; D is unclear. This CDR3 is 11 amino acids long. V was clipped by 5 bases and J by 4 bases, with 6 bases between them. CDR1 is SEHNR and CDR2 is FQNEAQ in the germline V gene (reference sequence). For the CDR3, the DNA is TGTGCCAGCAGCGTCGGGTACGAGCAGTACTTC. As protein: CASSVGYEQYF. Using reference TRBV7-9 and TRBJ2-7 for the parts outside the CDR3, the full variable domain is DTGVSQNPRHKITKRGQNVTFRCDPISEHNRLYWYRQTLGQGPEFLTYFQNEAQLEKSRLLSDRFSAERPKGSFSTLEIQRTEQGDSAMYLCASSVGYEQYFGPGTRLTVT.

This clonotype was seen many times. The chain is built from TRBV20-1 and TRBJ1-1; D may be TRBD1 (6 bases). Trimming stripped 6 bases from V and 2 bases from J, with 22 bases between. This CDR3 has 16 amino acids. The germline gives CDR1 DFQATT, CDR2 SNEGSKA (reference sequence). CDR3 amino acids: CSATGDTVKANTEAFF. As DNA, the CDR3 is TGCAGTGCCACCGGGGACACGGTAAAAGCTAACACTGAAGCTTTCTTT.

This clonotype was observed a handful of times. This CDR3 is CASSGLRLAGDYYEQYF. CDR3 in DNA: TGTGCCAGCAGTGGATTAAGACTAGCGGGGGACTACTACGAGCAGTACTTC. The chain recombines TRBV3-1 with TRBJ2-7; 12 nucleotides match TRBD2. Germline-derived CDR1 and CDR2 are LGHDT and YNNKEL (reference sequence). There are 17 residues in the CDR3. Trimming took 6 bases from V and 3 from J; bases not matched to a gene: 12.

Many counts were recorded for this clonotype. The chain combines TRBV5-4 with TRBJ2-7; possibly TRBD2 for D (6 bases). The V gene's germline CDR1 is SGHNT and CDR2 YYREEE (reference sequence). The CDR3 is 16 residues long. Trimming took off 6 bases at V and 3 bases at J, with 22 bases between the two ends. The CDR3, as DNA: TGTGCCAGCAACGAATATAGCGGACGATCTAACTACGAGCAGTACTTC. Translating it yields CASNEYSGRSNYEQYF.

This clonotype was counted many times. The rearrangement uses TRBV27 and TRBJ2-1; TRBD2 might be the D (6 bases). Germline loops: CDR1 MNHEY, CDR2 SMNVEV (reference sequence). Trimming left V 6 bases short and J 10 bases short, with 19 bases between. This CDR3 has 14 amino acids. In DNA, the CDR3 is TGTGCCAGCAGCCGGCCGGGACGCGGAGGGGAGCAGTTCTTC. Its translation: CASSRPGRGGEQFF.

There are many counts of this clonotype. This rearrangement joins TRBV30 to TRBJ2-7; TRBD1 might be the D (7 bases). The V end lost 7 bases, the J end lost 4 bases, and 17 bases lay between the germline ends. The CDR3 length is 13 residues. Germline-derived CDR1 and CDR2 are GTSNPN and SVGIG (reference sequence). DNA for the CDR3: TGTGCCTTGGGGGGACAGCCTCCTTACGAGCAGTACTTC. This gives the protein CALGGQPPYEQYF.

This clonotype was found many times. This chain connects TRBV11-2 to TRBJ1-3, with D tentatively TRBD1 (5 bases). Looked up from germline, CDR1 is SGHAT and CDR2 is FQNNGV. This CDR3 has 12 residues. Trimming removed 6 bases from V and 7 bases from J, with 10 bases in between. The DNA of the CDR3 is TGTGCCAGCAGTATGCAGGGCAACACCATATATTTT. Amino acids: CASSMQGNTIYF.

Regarding this clonotype: At one end, the junction sequence differs from germline, possibly due to a read error. The chain couples TRBV9 to TRBJ1-1; TRBD1 might be the D (5 bases). This CDR3 has 14 residues. The germline gives CDR1 SGDLS, CDR2 YYNGEE. The CDR3 DNA is TGTACCAGCAGCGGGGGAGGGAGGAACACTGATGCTTTCTTT. Its translation: CTSSGGGRNTDAFF. Full variable domain (missing parts from reference TRBV9 and TRBJ1-1): DSGVTQTPKHLITATGQRVTLRCSPRSGDLSVYWYQQSLDQGLQFLIQYYNGEERAKGNILERFSAQQFPDLHSELNLSSLELGDSALYFCTSSGGGRNTDAFFGQGTRLTVV.

In its sample, this clonotype was seen many times. The genes are TRBV11-2 and TRBJ2-1; 10 bases line up with TRBD2. V trimming: 0 bases; J trimming: 10 bases; junction bases outside the gene matches: 12. This CDR3 spans 17 amino acids. Germline-derived CDR1 and CDR2 are SGHAT and FQNNGV. Here the CDR3 reads CASSLEGLAGVVSEQFF. CDR3 coding DNA: TGTGCCAGCAGCTTAGAAGGTCTAGCGGGGGTGGTTTCGGAGCAGTTCTTC.

This clonotype was seen many times. The chain couples TRBV3-1 to TRBJ2-7; TRBD2 agrees at 8 bases. Trimming removed 4 bases from V and 0 bases from J; junction bases left unmatched: 8. Germline CDR1 reads LGHDT; CDR2 reads YNNKEL (reference sequence). This CDR3 contains 16 residues. CDR3 region: CASSPHRGGFSYEQYF. DNA of the CDR3: TGTGCCAGCAGCCCGCACCGGGGGGGTTTCTCCTACGAGCAGTACTTC.

CDR3 in DNA: TGTGCCAGCAGTCCCTCCGGAAAGGGGAGGTCCACTGAAGCTTTCTTT. Its protein product is CASSPSGKGRSTEAFF. This chain links TRBV28 with TRBJ1-1; a weak D match, TRBD1 (5 bases). This CDR3 spans 16 amino acids. Trimming shortened V by 5 bases and J by 4 bases, and 20 bases separated the two germline ends. Germline assignment: CDR1 MDHEN and CDR2 SYDVKM.

The chain combines TRBV20-1 with TRBJ1-2, with unresolved D. CDR3 length equals 13 residues. V was shortened by 3 bases and J by 4 bases, with 12 bases between the two germline ends. Germline V gives CDR1 DFQATT, CDR2 SNEGSKA (reference sequence). CDR3 bases: TGCAGTGCTAGGGAAGACGTTGGCTATGGCTACACCTTC. Amino acids: CSAREDVGYGYTF.

This clonotype was seen repeatedly, ten times or more. The V and J genes are TRBV28 and TRBJ2-7; D ambiguous. The V gene's germline CDR1 is MDHEN and CDR2 SYDVKM. The CDR3 is made up of 15 amino acids. Between the trimmed V and J ends, which lost 4 bases and 0 bases, there was a span of 13 bases. The CDR3 loop reads CASSSPALSSYEQYF. DNA for the CDR3: TGTGCCAGCAGTTCTCCTGCCTTAAGCTCCTACGAGCAGTACTTC.

This clonotype showed up just a few times. V is TRBV7-8 and J is TRBJ2-6; tentative D call: TRBD2 (6 bases). The CDR3 has 17 residues. With 0 bases removed from V and 4 bases from J, the gap between germline ends came to 13 bases. Germline lookup yields CDR1 SGHVS and CDR2 FQNEAQ. The CDR3 sequence: CASSLAIGAGGANVLTF. The CDR3 coding sequence is TGTGCCAGCAGCTTAGCGATTGGGGCGGGAGGGGCCAACGTCCTGACTTTC.

J is TRBJ2-1 and V is TRBV24-1; TRBD2 matches at 14 bases. The CDR3 runs 17 residues. J lost 9 bases, V lost 3 bases, and 9 bases had no gene match. The germline V gene encodes CDR1 KGHDR and CDR2 SFDVKD. The CDR3 DNA reads TGTGCCACCAGTGATCGTACCATGACTAGCGGGGGGGGTGAGCAGTTCTTC. This codes for CATSDRTMTSGGGEQFF.

The sample holds many counts of this clonotype. This rearrangement joins TRBV18 to TRBJ2-1, with 15 bases lining up with TRBD2. The CDR3 covers 15 residues. In germline, CDR1 is KGHSH, CDR2 LQKENI. J lost 9 bases, V lost 5 bases, and 5 bases had no gene match. As DNA, the CDR3 is TGTGCCAGCTCATCGGGACTAGCGGGAGGAGGTGAGCAGTTCTTC. Encoded protein: CASSSGLAGGGEQFF.

This clonotype was detected many times. This chain joins TRBV6-2 or TRBV6-3 and TRBJ2-1, with TRBD2 identical over 11 bases. The CDR3 extends over 18 amino acids. V shed 2 bases, J shed 4 bases, and the junction held 10 bases outside the gene matches. From germline, CDR1 is MNHEY and CDR2 SVGEGT. The CDR3 sequence: CASSYGVLAGGSYNEQFF. The CDR3 coding sequence is TGTGCCAGCAGTTACGGGGTGCTAGCGGGAGGTTCTTACAATGAGCAGTTCTTC.

This clonotype came up a few times. V is TRBV2 and J is TRBJ1-2, with a weak D call TRBD1 (6 bases). CDR1 is SNHLY and CDR2 is FYNNEI in the germline V gene. The CDR3 has 14 amino acids. V lost 7 bases, J lost 7 bases, and 19 bases lay in between. The CDR3 DNA reads as TGTGCCAGCAATCCGTGGGGGCGGAGGGGTGGCTACACCTTC. Protein product: CASNPWGRRGGYTF.

The V call is TRBV3-1, the J call TRBJ1-2; tentatively, D is TRBD1 (5 bases). Germline lookup yields CDR1 LGHDT and CDR2 YNNKEL (reference sequence). Trimming stripped 3 bases from V and 7 bases from J, with 6 bases between. This CDR3 has 11 residues. In nucleotides, the CDR3 is TGTGCCAGCAGCCAGAGGGGTGGCTACACCTTC. Amino acids: CASSQRGGYTF.

This clonotype was detected many times. The chain links TRBV5-4 to TRBJ1-5; tentatively, D is TRBD1 (5 bases). The CDR3 contains 13 residues. V lost 4 bases, J lost 3 bases, and 8 bases lay in between. Germline assignment: CDR1 SGHNT and CDR2 YYREEE (reference sequence). The CDR3 DNA reads TGTGCCAGCAGCGAGGGGTTCAATCAGCCCCAGCATTTT. Amino acid sequence: CASSEGFNQPQHF. Full variable domain (missing parts from reference TRBV5-4 and TRBJ1-5): ETGVTQSPTHLIKTRGQQVTLRCSSQSGHNTVSWYQQALGQGPQFIFQYYREEENGRGNFPPRFSGLQFPNYSSELNVNALELDDSALYLCASSEGFNQPQHFGDGTRLSIL.

A single count supports this clonotype. An end of the junction differs from the germline gene, which may be a read error. The chain recombines TRBV29-1 with TRBJ2-5; the match to TRBD1 covers 7 bases. The CDR3 runs to 9 residues. Per germline, CDR1 SQVTM and CDR2 ANQGSEA. In DNA, the CDR3 is TGCAGCGTTGAGACAGGGAGTCACTTC. It translates to CSVETGSHF.